The text below deals with one T cell receptor beta chain. Its specificity is unknown. These data are taken from a study of vaccination effects on CD4 cells after COVID-19. Background on the study: Post-vaccine sampling occurred a median 72 days after the second dose.

The data were produced by immunoSEQ multiplex PCR, yet TCRdb's version contains in-frame clones alone and is incomplete. In the table there are roughly 59,000 clones, about 78% of which are singletons. Pools of viral peptides were used by the ViraFEST assay to expand antigen-specific CD4+ T cells ahead of sequencing. A roughly ten-day culture period preceded the isolation of CD4+ T cells. BNT162b2 vaccine or mRNA-1273 vaccine was given to participants in two doses. The sample in question was CD4+ T cells from PBMCs cultured with HCoV-OC43 spike peptides, obtained after COVID-19 vaccination. Specified subset: HCoV-OC43 spike overlapping peptide pool stimulation. The sequence was obtained from a human donor who received a COVID-19 vaccine.

The CDR3 DNA reads TGTGCCAGCAGCTCCCCGGACAGGGGCTGGTTTGAGCAGTTCTTC. Amino acids: CASSSPDRGWFEQFF. The chain has TRBV3-1 (or the pseudogene TRBV3-2) and TRBJ2-1; 9 positions agree with TRBD1. This CDR3 contains 15 residues. V dropped 5 bases and J dropped 9; count of bases not matched to a gene: 11. Germline loops: CDR1 LGHDT, CDR2 YNNKEL (reference sequence).